Shown below are 29 T cell receptor beta chains from a single sample sequenced in a study of T cells after yellow fever vaccination. TCRdb called the 5' RACE reads again in MiXCR, with one record for every CDR3 protein. The sample includes some 300,000 distinct CDR3 sequences, about 10% seen only once; the top ten take over 3%. Sequenced material: CD4+ T cells sorted from PBMCs, taken 5 days after the yellow fever booster vaccination. The receptor source for this set is a man aged 18-30 years who received the YFV17D yellow fever vaccine.

This chain links TRBV28 with TRBJ1-1; 8 bases map to TRBD1. The junction had 10 bases not matched to a gene; V was cut back by 8 bases and J by 5 bases. The CDR3 spans 14 residues. Germline values: CDR1 MDHEN, CDR2 SYDVKM. CDR3 sequence reads: CASPPRTGNTEAFF. The CDR3 region has the DNA TGTGCCAGCCCCCCGCGGACAGGGAATACTGAAGCTTTCTTT.

This clonotype was observed a handful of times. V gene TRBV5-1 combines with J gene TRBJ2-1; 7 bases are a match to TRBD1. This CDR3 region has 13 residues. Germline V lookup: CDR1 SGHRS, CDR2 YFSETQ. The V gene end was trimmed by 6 bases and the J gene end by 3 bases; junction bases not matched to a gene: 3. The CDR3 spells CASIGTDYNEQFF. The CDR3 DNA sequence: TGCGCCAGCATCGGGACAGACTACAATGAGCAGTTCTTC.

The chain couples TRBV2 to TRBJ1-5; 9 bases agree with TRBD1. The V segment lost 10 bases and the J segment 10 bases; nucleotides outside the gene matches: 11. Germline-derived CDR1 and CDR2 are SNHLY and FYNNEI. This CDR3 has 13 residues. CDR3 sequence: CATSWDRVRPQHF. The DNA of the CDR3 is TGTGCCACCTCGTGGGACAGGGTAAGACCCCAGCATTTT.

This clonotype was observed a few times. The chain couples TRBV6-6 to TRBJ1-6, with TRBD1 identical over 7 bases. Germline V gene lookup returns CDR1 MNHNY and CDR2 SVGAGI (reference sequence). V gave up 0 bases and J gave up 7 bases; unmatched junction bases: 0. The CDR3 totals 14 residues. The CDR3 reads CASSYSGGNSPLHF. Written as DNA, the CDR3 is TGTGCCAGCAGTTACTCAGGGGGCAATTCACCCCTCCACTTT.

The table lists this clonotype with a few counts. V and J are TRBV5-1 and TRBJ2-7, with D possibly TRBD1 on 7 matching bases. Germline CDR1 is SGHRS and CDR2 is YFSETQ. This CDR3 has 17 residues. Deletions cut 4 bases from V and 3 bases from J, with 23 bases between. The CDR3 loop reads CASSRGGDWDRNYEQYF. DNA of the CDR3: TGCGCCAGCAGCCGCGGAGGGGACTGGGACAGAAACTACGAGCAGTACTTC.

The chain joins TRBV24-1 to TRBJ2-5; no reliable D call. Trimming shortened V by 1 base and J by 0 bases, and 2 bases separated the two germline ends. CDR3 length: 13 residues. The V gene's germline CDR1 is KGHDR and CDR2 SFDVKD. The CDR3 DNA reads TGTGCCACCAGTGATTTATACCAAGAGACCCAGTACTTC. This translates into CATSDLYQETQYF.

The CDR3, as DNA: TGTGCCAGCAGCTTAGAGGGTTATCTGATTAATGAGCAGTTCTTC. This sequence encodes CASSLEGYLINEQFF. V and J are TRBV7-3 and TRBJ2-1; possibly TRBD2 for D (5 bases). The length of the CDR3 is 15 residues. The ends were cut back, 2 bases at V and 7 bases at J, with 15 bases in the middle. Per germline, CDR1 SGHTA and CDR2 FQGTGA.

This clonotype has just a few counts. This sequence joins TRBV24-1 and TRBJ2-7; TRBD1 agrees at 9 bases. Unmatched junction bases numbered 20, after V lost 1 base and J lost 2 bases. Germline values: CDR1 KGHDR, CDR2 SFDVKD. This CDR3 contains 21 residues. The CDR3 DNA is TGTGCCACCAGTGATTTAACCACAGGGGGCTATAAACCTAAGGGAACCTACGAGCAGTACTTC. This gives the protein CATSDLTTGGYKPKGTYEQYF.

Ten or more counts support this clonotype. The chain couples TRBV18 to TRBJ2-7; 7 nucleotides match TRBD1. Germline trimming cut 6 bases from V and 0 bases from J; bases unmatched to any gene: 11. The CDR3 has 16 residues. Looked up from germline, CDR1 is KGHSH and CDR2 is LQKENI. Here the CDR3 DNA reads TGTGCCAGCTCCCACCTCGACAGGGTGGGCTCCTACGAGCAGTACTTC. Its protein is CASSHLDRVGSYEQYF. The variable domain in full, completed from reference TRBV18 and TRBJ2-7, reads NAGVMQNPRHLVRRRGQEARLRCSPMKGHSHVYWYRQLPEEGLKFMVYLQKENIIDESGMPKERFSAEFPKEGPSILRIQQVVRGDSAAYFCASSHLDRVGSYEQYFGPGTRLTVT.

This clonotype has more than one count but fewer than ten. The J gene is TRBJ2-7, the V gene TRBV2, with D possibly being TRBD1 (6 bases). CDR3 length: 12 residues. Trimming pared 7 bases from V and 6 bases from J, leaving 13 bases between. CDR1 SNHLY and CDR2 FYNNEI come from the germline V gene. CDR3 sequence: CASNLQGSEQYF. Here the CDR3 DNA reads TGTGCCAGCAACCTACAGGGTTCCGAGCAGTACTTC.

This clonotype turned up a few times. The chain couples TRBV7-6 to TRBJ2-3; 8 bases map to TRBD1. The CDR3 totals 14 residues. The ends lost 4 bases at V and 5 bases at J; junction bases unmatched: 5. The V gene's germline CDR1 is SGHVS and CDR2 FNYEAQ. This chain's CDR3 is CASSSRGQGDTQYF. The CDR3 DNA reads TGTGCCAGCAGCTCGAGAGGACAGGGAGATACGCAGTATTTT.

The rearrangement links TRBV20-1 to TRBJ1-5; no firm D call. The CDR3 covers 15 residues. Germline CDR1 and CDR2: DFQATT and SNEGSKA (reference sequence). Trimming shortened V by 5 bases and J by 4 bases, and 18 bases separated the two germline ends. CDR3 in amino acids: CSASLRPTFNQPQHF. CDR3 in DNA: TGCAGTGCTTCCTTGAGGCCAACTTTTAATCAGCCCCAGCATTTT.

This clonotype was recorded many times. CDR3 sequence (DNA): TGTGCCAGCAGCTTGCAAGGCGTGACCTACAATGAGCAGTTCTTC. It yields the protein CASSLQGVTYNEQFF. This sequence joins TRBV5-4 and TRBJ2-1; D gene uncertain. The CDR3 contains 15 residues. The V end lost 1 base, the J end lost 2 bases, and 10 bases lay between the germline ends. Germline lookup yields CDR1 SGHNT and CDR2 YYREEE (reference sequence).

The rearrangement links TRBV7-2 to TRBJ2-5; D remains ambiguous. Trimming took off 1 base at V and 3 bases at J, with 6 bases between the two ends. This CDR3 contains 13 residues. The germline V gene encodes CDR1 SGHTA and CDR2 FQGNSA. The CDR3 region has the DNA TGTGCCAGCAGCTTAGACTCGGAAGAGACCCAGTACTTC. Its translation is CASSLDSEETQYF.

The chain joins TRBV6-1 to TRBJ2-7, with D possibly being TRBD2 (6 bases). In germline, CDR1 is MNHNS, CDR2 SASEGT. Trimming took off 4 bases at V and 4 bases at J, with 20 bases between the two ends. This CDR3 region has 16 residues. Written as DNA, the CDR3 is TGTGCCAGCAGTGTTCAGGGTTCTTCGGGGGTATACGAGCAGTACTTC. Protein: CASSVQGSSGVYEQYF.

This clonotype was detected a few times. The chain combines TRBV12-3 or TRBV12-4 with TRBJ1-5; 8 nucleotides line up with TRBD1. Trimming at V came to 5 bases and at J to 4 bases, leaving 7 bases not matched to a gene. CDR3 size: 15 residues. Written as DNA, the CDR3 is TGTGCCAGCAGTCCAGGGGGCTCAGGAAATCAGCCCCAGCATTTT. Protein product: CASSPGGSGNQPQHF.

This rearrangement joins TRBV5-6 to TRBJ2-7; D remains ambiguous. Trimming took 2 bases from V and 8 from J, leaving 14 bases between them. This CDR3 region has 13 residues. Looked up from germline, CDR1 is SGHDT and CDR2 is YYEEEE. The CDR3 protein is CASSFVPGVKQYF. The CDR3 nucleotides read TGTGCCAGCAGCTTTGTTCCGGGCGTGAAGCAGTACTTC. The full variable domain, with the rest looked up from reference TRBV5-6 and TRBJ2-7, is DAGVTQSPTHLIKTRGQQVTLRCSPKSGHDTVSWYQQALGQGPQFIFQYYEEEERQRGNFPDRFSGHQFPNYSSELNVNALLLGDSALYLCASSFVPGVKQYFGPGTRLTVT.

This clonotype occurred a few times. The V gene is TRBV28, the J gene TRBJ2-3; D not resolved. Trimming shortened V by 3 bases and J by 3 bases, and 13 bases separated the two germline ends. This CDR3 contains 15 residues. Germline loops: CDR1 MDHEN, CDR2 SYDVKM. CDR3: CASSFSGPRTDTQYF. The CDR3 DNA is TGTGCCAGCAGTTTTTCCGGGCCCCGGACAGATACGCAGTATTTT. The whole variable domain, filled in from reference TRBV28 and TRBJ2-3, reads DVKVTQSSRYLVKRTGEKVFLECVQDMDHENMFWYRQDPGLGLRLIYFSYDVKMKEKGDIPEGYSVSREKKERFSLILESASTNQTSMYLCASSFSGPRTDTQYFGPGTRLTVL.

The genes are TRBV28 and TRBJ1-4; D unclear. CDR1 is MDHEN and CDR2 is SYDVKM in the germline V gene. Trimming cost V 7 bases and J 0 bases, with 12 bases left between them. The CDR3 loop spans 15 amino acids. The CDR3: CASKLKGTTNEKLFF. The CDR3 nucleotides are TGTGCCAGCAAGTTGAAGGGAACAACTAATGAAAAACTGTTTTTT.

The sample holds a few counts of this clonotype. The V gene is TRBV7-3, the J gene TRBJ2-1; D may be TRBD2 (7 bases). CDR3 length: 15 amino acids. The V end was cut by 3 bases, the J end by 4 bases, with 13 bases between. Germline V lookup: CDR1 SGHTA, CDR2 FQGTGA. CDR3 nucleotide sequence: TGTGCCAGCAGCTTCGTGGGGGGGGCGTACAATGAGCAGTTCTTC. As protein: CASSFVGGAYNEQFF. Complete variable domain (other parts from reference TRBV7-3 and TRBJ2-1): GAGVSQTPSNKVTEKGKYVELRCDPISGHTALYWYRQSLGQGPEFLIYFQGTGAADDSGLPNDRFFAVRPEGSVSTLKIQRTERGDSAVYLCASSFVGGAYNEQFFGPGTRLTVL.

The chain joins TRBV29-1 to TRBJ2-4, with D perhaps TRBD2 (6 bases). The CDR3 is 12 residues long. V was trimmed by 4 bases and J by 5 bases, leaving 9 bases between them. The germline V gene encodes CDR1 SQVTM and CDR2 ANQGSEA. The CDR3 spells CSVGPGENIQYF. The CDR3 DNA follows: TGCAGCGTTGGGCCGGGGGAAAACATTCAGTACTTC. Full variable domain (remainder filled in from reference TRBV29-1 and TRBJ2-4): SAVISQKPSRDICQRGTSLTIQCQVDSQVTMMFWYRQQPGQSLTLIATANQGSEATYESGFVIDKFPISRPNLTFSTLTVSNMSPEDSSIYLCSVGPGENIQYFGAGTRLSVL.

The chain carries TRBV11-2 and TRBJ1-1, with D possibly TRBD1 on 5 matching bases. V was pared by 4 bases and J by 4 bases, with 10 bases between. CDR1 is SGHAT and CDR2 is FQNNGV in the germline V gene. The CDR3 is made up of 13 amino acids. DNA of the CDR3: TGTGCCAGCAGCTCAGGGAGGATCACTGAAGCTTTCTTT. Translation: CASSSGRITEAFF.

The V call is TRBV18, the J call TRBJ1-2, with TRBD1 identical over 10 bases. Germline CDR1 and CDR2: KGHSH and LQKENI. CDR3 length: 15 residues. V was clipped by 3 bases and J by 7 bases; unmatched bases: 8. The CDR3, as DNA: TGTGCCAGCTCACCTCGGGACAGGGGTGTAGGTGGCTACACCTTC. It encodes CASSPRDRGVGGYTF.

This clonotype was detected only a few times. This chain links TRBV15 with TRBJ2-5; 10 nucleotides align to TRBD1. Losses at the gene ends were 1 base for V and 4 bases for J; bases not matched to a gene: 6. The CDR3 runs 16 residues. The V gene's germline CDR1 is LNHNV and CDR2 YYDKDF (reference sequence). CDR3 protein: CATSRGEDRGRETQYF. In DNA, the CDR3 is TGTGCCACCAGCAGAGGGGAAGACAGGGGGCGAGAGACCCAGTACTTC.

This clonotype was picked up many times. The genes are TRBV7-2 and TRBJ1-4; D call uncertain. V dropped 2 bases and J dropped 7 bases, with 11 bases sitting between them. There are 14 residues in the CDR3. The germline V gene has CDR1 SGHTA and CDR2 FQGNSA. The CDR3 coding sequence is TGTGCCAGCAGCTTATCGAATTCTGGTGAAAAACTGTTTTTT. Residues: CASSLSNSGEKLFF. The entire variable domain, with the rest obtained from reference TRBV7-2 and TRBJ1-4, is as follows: GAGVSQSPSNKVTEKGKDVELRCDPISGHTALYWYRQSLGQGLEFLIYFQGNSAPDKSGLPSDRFSAERTGGSVSTLTIQRTQQEDSAVYLCASSLSNSGEKLFFGSGTQLSVL.

V usage is TRBV19 and J usage is TRBJ1-1; perhaps TRBD1 as D (5 bases). CDR1 is LNHDA, CDR2 SQIVND, per germline (reference sequence). Deletions cut 3 bases from V and 3 bases from J, with 14 bases between. This CDR3 has 15 residues. The CDR3 nucleotides are TGTGCCAGTAGTATTTCGGACATGCAAGACACTGAAGCTTTCTTT. Protein: CASSISDMQDTEAFF. The whole variable domain, filled in from reference TRBV19 and TRBJ1-1, reads DGGITQSPKYLFRKEGQNVTLSCEQNLNHDAMYWYRQDPGQGLRLIYYSQIVNDFQKGDIAEGYSVSREKKESFPLTVTSAQKNPTAFYLCASSISDMQDTEAFFGQGTRLTVV.

The chain combines TRBV19 with TRBJ1-5; TRBD1 is a possible D gene (6 bases). Trimming removed 3 bases at V and 5 bases at J, with 11 bases between. This CDR3 comprises 14 residues. The V gene's germline CDR1 is LNHDA and CDR2 SQIVND (reference sequence). In nucleotides, the CDR3 is TGTGCCAGTAGTATGGGAGGGGGTCATCAGCCCCAGCATTTT. Translated, it gives CASSMGGGHQPQHF.

This clonotype was found a few times. V and J are TRBV7-2 and TRBJ2-3; D assignment may be TRBD1 or TRBD2 (5 bases each). This CDR3 is built from 15 residues. Germline loops: CDR1 SGHTA, CDR2 FQGNSA. Trimming left V 2 bases short and J 0 bases short, with 9 bases between. The CDR3 nucleotides are TGTGCCAGCAGCTTATCGAGGGGCAGCACAGATACGCAGTATTTT. It specifies CASSLSRGSTDTQYF. Drawing the rest from reference TRBV7-2 and TRBJ2-3, the complete variable domain is GAGVSQSPSNKVTEKGKDVELRCDPISGHTALYWYRQSLGQGLEFLIYFQGNSAPDKSGLPSDRFSAERTGGSVSTLTIQRTQQEDSAVYLCASSLSRGSTDTQYFGPGTRLTVL.

The J gene is TRBJ1-1, the V gene TRBV2; D ambiguous. V was pared by 7 bases and J by 5 bases, with 17 bases between. The CDR3 runs 14 residues. Germline V lookup: CDR1 SNHLY, CDR2 FYNNEI. The CDR3 nucleotides read TGTGCCAGCACTCGACCGAGCTCGGGGACTGAAGCTTTCTTT. Its protein product is CASTRPSSGTEAFF.